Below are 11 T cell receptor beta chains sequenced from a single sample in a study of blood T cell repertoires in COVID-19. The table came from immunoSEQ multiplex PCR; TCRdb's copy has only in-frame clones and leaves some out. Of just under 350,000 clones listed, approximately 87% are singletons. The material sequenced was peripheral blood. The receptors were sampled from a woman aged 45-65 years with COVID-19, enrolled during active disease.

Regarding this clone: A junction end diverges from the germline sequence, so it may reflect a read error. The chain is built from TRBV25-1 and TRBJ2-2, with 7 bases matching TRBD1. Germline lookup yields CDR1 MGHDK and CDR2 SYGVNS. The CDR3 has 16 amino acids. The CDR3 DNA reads TGTGCCAGCCTGGGACAGCTAAGGTCGCGACACCGGGGAGCTGTTTTT. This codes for CASLGQLRSRHRGAVF.

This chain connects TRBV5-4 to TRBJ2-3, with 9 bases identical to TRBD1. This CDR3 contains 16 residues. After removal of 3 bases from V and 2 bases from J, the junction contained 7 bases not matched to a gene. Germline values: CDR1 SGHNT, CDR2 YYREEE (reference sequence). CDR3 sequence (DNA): TGTGCCAGCAGCTATGCCGGGACAGGGCCCACAGATACGCAGTATTTT. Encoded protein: CASSYAGTGPTDTQYF.

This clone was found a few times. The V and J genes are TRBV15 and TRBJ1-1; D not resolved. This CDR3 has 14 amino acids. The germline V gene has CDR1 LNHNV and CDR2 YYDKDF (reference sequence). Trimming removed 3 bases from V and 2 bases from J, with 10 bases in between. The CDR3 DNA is TGTGCCACCAGCAGCGGGTTGCCAAACACTGAAGCTTTCTTT. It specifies CATSSGLPNTEAFF.

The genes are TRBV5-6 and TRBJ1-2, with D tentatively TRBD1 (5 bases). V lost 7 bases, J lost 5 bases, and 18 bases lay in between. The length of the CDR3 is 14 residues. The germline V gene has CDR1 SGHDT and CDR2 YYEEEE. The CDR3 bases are TGTGCCAGCGCCCCCGAATGGGGACTGTATGGCTACACCTTC. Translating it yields CASAPEWGLYGYTF. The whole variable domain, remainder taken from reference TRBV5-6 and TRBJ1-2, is DAGVTQSPTHLIKTRGQQVTLRCSPKSGHDTVSWYQQALGQGPQFIFQYYEEEERQRGNFPDRFSGHQFPNYSSELNVNALLLGDSALYLCASAPEWGLYGYTFGSGTRLTVV.

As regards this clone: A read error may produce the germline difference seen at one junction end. The CDR3 sequence is CATSTGGARTGELFF. CDR3 nucleotide sequence: TGTGCCACCAGCACCGGAGGGGCGAGAACCGGGGAGCTGTTTTTT. V gene TRBV9 combines with J gene TRBJ2-2; D possibly corresponds to TRBD2 (6 bases). Per germline, CDR1 SGDLS and CDR2 YYNGEE. The CDR3 spans 15 residues. Full variable domain (outside the CDR3, taken from reference TRBV9 and TRBJ2-2): DSGVTQTPKHLITATGQRVTLRCSPRSGDLSVYWYQQSLDQGLQFLIQYYNGEERAKGNILERFSAQQFPDLHSELNLSSLELGDSALYFCATSTGGARTGELFFGEGSRLTVL.

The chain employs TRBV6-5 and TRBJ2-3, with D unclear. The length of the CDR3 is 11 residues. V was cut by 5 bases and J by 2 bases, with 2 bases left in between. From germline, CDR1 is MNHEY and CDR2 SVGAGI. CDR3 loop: CASSHTDTQYF. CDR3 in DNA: TGTGCCAGCAGTCACACAGATACGCAGTATTTT.

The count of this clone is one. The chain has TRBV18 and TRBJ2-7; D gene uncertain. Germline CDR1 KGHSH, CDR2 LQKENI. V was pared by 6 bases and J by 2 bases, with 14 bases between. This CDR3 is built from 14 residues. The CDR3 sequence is CASSQQSEPYEQYF. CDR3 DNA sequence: TGTGCCAGCTCCCAGCAAAGCGAGCCCTACGAGCAGTACTTC.

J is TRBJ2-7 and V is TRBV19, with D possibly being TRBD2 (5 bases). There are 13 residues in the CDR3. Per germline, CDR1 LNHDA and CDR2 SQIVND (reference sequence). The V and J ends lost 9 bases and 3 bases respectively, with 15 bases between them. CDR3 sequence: CASQKTGNYEQYF. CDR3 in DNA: TGTGCCAGCCAAAAGACGGGAAACTACGAGCAGTACTTC.

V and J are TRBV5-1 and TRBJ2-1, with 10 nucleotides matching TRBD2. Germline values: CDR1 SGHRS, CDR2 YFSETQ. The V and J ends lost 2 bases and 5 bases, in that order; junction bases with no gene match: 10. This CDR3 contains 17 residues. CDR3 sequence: CASSFSLAGPLHNEQFF. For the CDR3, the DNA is TGCGCCAGCAGCTTTTCACTAGCGGGGCCCCTCCACAATGAGCAGTTCTTC.

Here the CDR3 reads CASSSRQGAIVNTEAFF. The CDR3 DNA is TGTGCCAGCAGCTCACGACAGGGGGCTATCGTGAACACTGAAGCTTTCTTT. V gene TRBV5-5 combines with J gene TRBJ1-1, with 10 bases lining up with TRBD1. The CDR3 totals 17 residues. CDR1 is SGHKS, CDR2 YYEKEE, per germline (reference sequence). The V segment lost 3 bases and the J segment 0 bases; nucleotides outside the gene matches: 8.

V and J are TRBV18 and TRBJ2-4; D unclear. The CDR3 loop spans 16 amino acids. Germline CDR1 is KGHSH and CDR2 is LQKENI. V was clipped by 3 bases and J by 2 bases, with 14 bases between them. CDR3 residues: CASSPRSDSSKNIQYF. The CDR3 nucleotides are TGTGCCAGCTCACCCCGGAGTGATAGTTCCAAAAACATTCAGTACTTC. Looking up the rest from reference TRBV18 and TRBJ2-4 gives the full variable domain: NAGVMQNPRHLVRRRGQEARLRCSPMKGHSHVYWYRQLPEEGLKFMVYLQKENIIDESGMPKERFSAEFPKEGPSILRIQQVVRGDSAAYFCASSPRSDSSKNIQYFGAGTRLSVL.